The next 19 T cell receptor beta chains were all read from a single sample in a study of blood T cells in healthy people across ages. Next came a second PCR, run for about 7 to 11 cycles, which used a sample-barcoded 5' primer along with a J-beta primer mix. TCRdb analysed the 5' RACE reads with MiXCR anew, one entry per CDR3 protein. The sample comprises roughly 700,000 distinct CDR3 sequences, about 34% of which are singletons, and approximately 15% rests with the top ten. Sample: blood. All receptors derive from an elderly woman in good health.

On this clonotype: Germline is not matched at one junction end, which may reflect a read error. V is TRBV4-2 and J is TRBJ2-2; maybe TRBD1 (6 bases). The CDR3 extends over 17 amino acids. Germline values: CDR1 LGHNA, CDR2 YNFKEQ. The CDR3 DNA reads TGTGCCAGCAGCCGACACTCCGGGACAATGAACACCGGGGAGCGGTTTTTT. It codes for CASSRHSGTMNTGERFF.

The chain employs TRBV20-1 and TRBJ2-3; weak D call: TRBD1 (7 bases). V was trimmed by 5 bases and J by 0 bases, leaving 18 bases between them. The CDR3 covers 16 residues. Germline V lookup: CDR1 DFQATT, CDR2 SNEGSKA (reference sequence). The CDR3 DNA is TGCAGTGCTCTTCAAGGGCAGGGGGGAAGCACAGATACGCAGTATTTT. It encodes CSALQGQGGSTDTQYF.

This clonotype appeared many times. The genes are TRBV12-3 or TRBV12-4 and TRBJ2-1; D is possibly TRBD1 (5 bases). The CDR3 has 12 residues. V gave up 2 bases and J gave up 7 bases, with 6 bases separating them. The CDR3 here is CASSLKGNEQFF. DNA of the CDR3: TGTGCCAGCAGTTTAAAGGGGAATGAGCAGTTCTTC.

In its sample, this clonotype was seen once. The chain has TRBV7-9 and TRBJ2-5; D is perhaps TRBD1 (6 bases). The last part of the DNA fits TRBJ2-7 better; the J call may be wrong. The CDR3 consists of 13 residues. From germline, CDR1 is SEHNR and CDR2 FQNEAQ (reference sequence). The CDR3 bases are TGTGCCAGCAGCTTTGCAGGGGACCACGAGCAGTACTTC. It translates to CASSFAGDHEQYF.

This clonotype was found many times. The chain couples TRBV2 to TRBJ2-1; D ambiguous. CDR3 length: 15 residues. Germline V gene sequence: CDR1 SNHLY, CDR2 FYNNEI. The V and J ends lost 1 base and 2 bases respectively, with 9 bases between them. The CDR3 nucleotides read TGTGCCAGCAGTGAAGAACTCCAGGCCTACAATGAGCAGTTCTTC. Protein sequence: CASSEELQAYNEQFF.

Points on this clonotype: Just one base apart from a much larger clone, this may be a read error. In this CDR3 the conserved last residue, phenylalanine or tryptophan, is missing, so a read error is likely. The chain uses TRBV6-6 and TRBJ2-1; D uncertain. The CDR3 runs to 10 residues. Germline values: CDR1 MNHNY, CDR2 SVGAGI (reference sequence). The ends were cut back, 8 bases at V and 8 bases at J, with 7 bases in the middle. The CDR3 DNA reads TGTGCCAGCGGTTTCGATGAGCAGTTCGTC. It yields the protein CASGFDEQFV.

In this sample, this clonotype turned up many times. The rearrangement joins TRBV15 to TRBJ1-1; TRBD1 might be the D (5 bases). Per germline, CDR1 LNHNV and CDR2 YYDKDF (reference sequence). Trimming left V 0 bases short and J 3 bases short, with 8 bases between. CDR3 size: 14 residues. This chain's CDR3 is CATSREGGDTEAFF. The CDR3 bases are TGTGCCACCAGCAGAGAGGGGGGAGACACTGAAGCTTTCTTT.

The sample holds many counts of this clonotype. The V gene is TRBV7-2, the J gene TRBJ2-5; 10 bases align to TRBD2. The CDR3 spans 15 residues. The trim removed 5 bases at V and 5 bases at J, leaving 8 bases unmatched. Germline assignment: CDR1 SGHTA and CDR2 FQGNSA. DNA of the CDR3: TGTGCCAGCAGCCCTAGCGGGGGCCGTCGGGAGACCCAGTACTTC. Encoded protein: CASSPSGGRRETQYF.

The gene calls are TRBV24-1 and TRBJ2-2, with D hard to call. Germline V gives CDR1 KGHDR, CDR2 SFDVKD. There are 16 residues in the CDR3. V lost 0 bases, J lost 0 bases, and 7 bases lay in between. CDR3 loop: CATSDLRATNTGELFF. CDR3 DNA sequence: TGTGCCACCAGTGATTTGCGTGCCACGAACACCGGGGAGCTGTTTTTT.

This clonotype was counted many times. The V gene is TRBV7-3, the J gene TRBJ2-5; D is unclear. Looked up from germline, CDR1 is SGHTA and CDR2 is FQGTGA. This CDR3 region has 12 residues. The V end was cut by 0 bases, the J end by 9 bases, with 8 bases between. The CDR3 region is CASSLTYGAQYF. As DNA, the CDR3 is TGTGCCAGCAGCTTAACGTATGGGGCCCAGTACTTC.

The chain has TRBV20-1 and TRBJ2-3; 11 bases line up with TRBD2. The length of the CDR3 is 15 residues. CDR1 and CDR2 from the germline V gene are DFQATT and SNEGSKA (reference sequence). V shed 2 bases and J 8 bases; nucleotides not matched to a gene: 9. CDR3 protein: CSARSETSGTGTQYF. CDR3 DNA sequence: TGCAGTGCTAGATCGGAGACTAGCGGGACCGGTACGCAGTATTTT.

This clonotype was detected only a few times. The V call is TRBV3-1, the J call TRBJ1-1; D gene ambiguous. This CDR3 region has 14 residues. CDR1 is LGHDT, CDR2 YNNKEL, per germline (reference sequence). V was clipped by 8 bases and J by 4 bases, with 17 bases between them. CDR3 coding DNA: TGTGCCAGCGGCACCCGAATTGTTGGCACTGAAGCTTTCTTT. Protein sequence: CASGTRIVGTEAFF.

Many counts were recorded for this clonotype. This chain links TRBV7-9 with TRBJ2-7, with 9 bases fitting TRBD1. The germline V gene has CDR1 SEHNR and CDR2 FQNEAQ (reference sequence). V gave up 5 bases and J gave up 5 bases; unmatched junction bases: 7. The CDR3 consists of 14 residues. CDR3 amino acids: CASSPGTGMDEQYF. In DNA form, the CDR3 reads TGTGCCAGCAGCCCCGGGACAGGGATGGACGAGCAGTACTTC.

This clonotype was recorded many times. The rearrangement joins TRBV29-1 to TRBJ2-5; D perhaps matches TRBD1 (6 bases). The V end lost 5 bases, the J end lost 4 bases, and 14 bases lay between the germline ends. This CDR3 comprises 13 residues. The germline V gene encodes CDR1 SQVTM and CDR2 ANQGSEA. The CDR3 nucleotides are TGCAGCGTTACAGGGATAAGGGGAGAGACCCAGTACTTC. Translation gives CSVTGIRGETQYF.

The genes are TRBV20-1 and TRBJ1-5, with D perhaps matching TRBD1 (5 bases). CDR3 length: 15 residues. CDR1 is DFQATT, CDR2 SNEGSKA, per germline (reference sequence). V dropped 6 bases and J dropped 2 bases, with 17 bases sitting between them. Written as DNA, the CDR3 is TGCAGTGCCCTAAGCCCGGGGCTGGGCAATCAGCCCCAGCATTTT. It is translated as CSALSPGLGNQPQHF.

This clonotype was found many times. The rearrangement uses TRBV6-5 and TRBJ1-6; 8 bases map to TRBD1. CDR3 length equals 16 residues. V trimming: 2 bases; J trimming: 7 bases; junction bases outside the gene matches: 7. Germline loops: CDR1 MNHEY, CDR2 SVGAGI. The CDR3 DNA reads as TGTGCCAGCAGTTACACCACCGACAGGGGAAATTCACCCCTCCACTTT. Translating gives CASSYTTDRGNSPLHF.

The chain uses TRBV5-1 and TRBJ2-2, with a tentative D call TRBD1 (6 bases). Germline CDR1 reads SGHRS; CDR2 reads YFSETQ. The ends were cut back, 5 bases at V and 7 bases at J, with 9 bases in the middle. The CDR3 runs to 12 residues. The CDR3 here is CASSQGIGELFF. CDR3 nucleotides: TGCGCCAGCAGTCAGGGGATCGGGGAGCTGTTTTTT.

The CDR3, as DNA: TGTGCCAGCAGCTTAGCAACAGCCCCTAACTATGGCTACACCTTC. Translation: CASSLATAPNYGYTF. The chain joins TRBV7-2 to TRBJ1-2; no clear D gene. V was shortened by 0 bases and J by 0 bases, with 8 bases between the two germline ends. This CDR3 is built from 15 residues. Germline CDR1 reads SGHTA; CDR2 reads FQGNSA.

This clonotype was seen ten or more times. The V and J genes are TRBV7-7 and TRBJ2-3; D remains unclear. The CDR3 has 13 amino acids. Germline assignment: CDR1 SSHAT and CDR2 FNYEAQ (reference sequence). V was pared by 4 bases and J by 6 bases, with 11 bases between. The CDR3 bases are TGTGCCAGCAGCTCCGGACGGTGGGATACGCAGTATTTT. The encoded protein is CASSSGRWDTQYF.